This T cell receptor (beta chain) was captured in a study of shared clonotypes between healthy human individuals. About the research overall: Those who served as donors were a couple of women and three men between the ages of 18 and 49.

Repertoires were generated with immunoSEQ multiplex PCR, while TCRdb's copy carries only in-frame clones and drops some. The sample yields about 580,000 clones, 95% to 98% seen once. The naive CD8 subset, CD45RO-negative cells positively selected for CCR7, excluded terminally differentiated effector memory CD45RA+ cells. Concerning this clone: What it recognizes is unknown.

The study, taken as a whole, reports: Roughly 5% was the fraction of naive CD4 clonotypes found shared across a few donors. In contrast to clonotypes shared by all four donors, non-shared clonotypes had lower generation probabilities.

The TCR was taken from a man aged 25-40 years in good health. Sample: naive CD8+ T cells sorted from blood.

CDR3 residues: CASSERDREGTQYF. The CDR3 nucleotides read TGCGCCAGCAGTGAGAGGGACAGGGAGGGGACCCAGTACTTC. The J gene is TRBJ2-5, the V gene TRBV10-1, with 9 positions matching TRBD1. The germline gives CDR1 WNHNN, CDR2 SYGVQD (reference sequence). V was clipped by 2 bases and J by 7 bases; unmatched bases: 5. This CDR3 is 14 amino acids long.